This paragraph reports one TCR beta chain. In this sample, this clonotype turned up many times. Its antigen specificity is not known. No quality values exist for individual bases; no much larger clone is one base distant. The sample originates from a study of T cells in Graves' hyperthyroidism and ophthalmopathy (dated 2019 in TCRdb). With regard to the full study: Peripheral blood samples were taken at the time of initial diagnosis, prior to any treatment. In addition, the study compared T-cell repertoires in thyroid tissue and in blood from a handful of Graves' hyperthyroidism patients. The 100 or so discovery patients were divided at random into training and test sets in a 7:3 ratio. Prospective prediction of ophthalmopathy was tested in an independent validation cohort consisting of some 20 hyperthyroidism patients and more than 15 patients who later progressed to ophthalmopathy. Once sampling was done, hyperthyroidism patients were given methimazole at a starting dose of 30 mg daily, whereas ophthalmopathy patients were given high-dose intravenous methylprednisolone. TCR Vbeta CDR3 sequencing of around 130 peripheral blood samples (more than 40 ophthalmopathy, roughly 72 hyperthyroidism and roughly 17 progressor patients) is reported in the paper. A discovery cohort of around 100 patients, approximately 45 with Graves' ophthalmopathy and approximately 55 with stable Graves' hyperthyroidism, was used to find distinguishing TCR V-J signatures. On the study overall, not on this receptor specifically: Blood samples also contained most of the expanded thyroid clonotypes (frequency above 0.001), which suggests that blood repertoires may reflect thyroid immune responses. Sample size was not statistically predetermined, and investigators were not blinded to group allocation. Ophthalmopathy was separated from stable hyperthyroidism by a 13 V-J signature model, with about 86% sensitivity and roughly 81% specificity obtained in cross-validation and 80%/75% obtained in testing. In validation, the model predicted progression to ophthalmopathy with approximately 71% sensitivity and around 72% specificity, a median of 6.5 months before onset.

The TCR beta CDR3 regions were amplified from the RNA transcripts. The first round of RT-PCR for the TCR CDR3 was performed with the HTBI primer set and the Qiagen OneStep RT-PCR kit. Libraries were constructed in a second round of multiplex PCR, after which size selection and purification were carried out. Paired-end sequencing of the libraries was performed with 100 bp reads on an Illumina HiSeq2000. For the original study's pipeline: Raw data were processed with SOAPnuke, discarding reads with adapters, uncalled bases, mean Phred below 15, or no exact constant-primer or identifier match. High-quality paired reads were merged using COPE v1.2.5, and each unique nucleotide sequence was defined as a clonotype. Clonotypes were aligned to IMGT TRBV, TRBD and TRBJ reference segments using MiTCR v1.1. Only V-J combinations with frequency above 0.0001, covering roughly 99% of repertoires, were analysed. A TCS score was defined as the ratio of F50 (clonal expansion) to E x V (chaos), with BLOSUM62-based TCRdist applied between CDR3 peptides within each V-J. Welch's t-statistics and random forest reduced around 550 V-J features to roughly 13, which were used in a naive Bayes classifier (R e1071). In TCRdb, the public reads were trimmed at Q25 with fastp and aligned with MiXCR, with productive beta chains retained. All rows with the same CDR3 protein become a single entry with the most common DNA and genes. The authors' filters were not applied to this entry. The sample contains fewer than 700,000 distinct CDR3 sequences, around 15% of them found a single time. Approximately 3.8% of the sample goes to the ten largest clones.

Graves' hyperthyroidism was defined as stable when no progression to ophthalmopathy occurred over 18 months of follow-up. Hyperthyroidism patients were aged 18 to 65 years and newly diagnosed, with disease duration of less than 2 months. Exclusion was applied to patients with uncontrolled infections, other autoimmune diseases, pregnancy or lactation. Diagnoses relied on clinical symptoms, serum thyroxine and TRAb, thyroid ultrasound and orbital computed tomography. PBMCs were separated from 8 to 10 ml of fresh peripheral blood using Ficoll-Paque density gradient centrifugation. Total RNA was extracted with Trizol reagent, and quality was checked on an Agilent 2100 Bioanalyzer. CDR1 is given as SEHNR and CDR2 as FQNEAQ, both from the germline V gene (reference sequence). Germline trimming: 4 bases from V, 2 bases from J; junction bases outside gene matches: 5. The CDR3 sequence holds 14 residues, the cysteine and phenylalanine included. Only the CDR3 portion is preserved as DNA: 42 bases, with reading frame beginning at the first base.

The specimen sequenced was blood. The V gene is TRBV7-9 and the J gene is TRBJ2-7; 7 junctional bases match TRBD1. The TCR was taken from a woman in her 30s with Graves' hyperthyroidism. The CDR3 protein: CASSSEGATYEQYF. The base sequence is TGTGCCAGCAGCTCTGAGGGGGCGACCTACGAGCAGTACTTC.